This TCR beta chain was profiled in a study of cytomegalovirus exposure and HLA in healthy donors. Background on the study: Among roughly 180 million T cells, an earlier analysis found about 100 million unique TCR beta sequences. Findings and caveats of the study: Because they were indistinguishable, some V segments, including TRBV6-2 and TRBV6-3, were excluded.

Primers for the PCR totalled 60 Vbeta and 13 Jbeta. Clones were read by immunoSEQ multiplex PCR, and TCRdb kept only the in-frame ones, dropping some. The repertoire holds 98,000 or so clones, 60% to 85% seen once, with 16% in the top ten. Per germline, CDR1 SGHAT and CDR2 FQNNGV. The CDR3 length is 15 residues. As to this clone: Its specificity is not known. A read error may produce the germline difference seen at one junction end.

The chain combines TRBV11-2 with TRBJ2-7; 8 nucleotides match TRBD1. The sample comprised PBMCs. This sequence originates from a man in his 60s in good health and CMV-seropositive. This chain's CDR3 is CASSLEGTGPYEQYF. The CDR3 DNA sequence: TGTGCCAGCAGCCTAGAAGGGACAGGACCCTACGAGCAGTACTTC.